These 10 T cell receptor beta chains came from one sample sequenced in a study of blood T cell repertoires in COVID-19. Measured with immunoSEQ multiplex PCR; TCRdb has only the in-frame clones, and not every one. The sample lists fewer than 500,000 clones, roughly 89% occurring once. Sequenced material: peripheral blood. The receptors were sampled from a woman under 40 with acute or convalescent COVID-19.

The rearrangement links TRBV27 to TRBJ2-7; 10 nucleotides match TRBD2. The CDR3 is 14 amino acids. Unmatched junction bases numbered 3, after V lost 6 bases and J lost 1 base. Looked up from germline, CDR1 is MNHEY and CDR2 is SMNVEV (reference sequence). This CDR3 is CASRSSGGSYEQYF. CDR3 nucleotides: TGTGCCAGCAGATCTAGCGGGGGATCCTACGAGCAGTACTTC.

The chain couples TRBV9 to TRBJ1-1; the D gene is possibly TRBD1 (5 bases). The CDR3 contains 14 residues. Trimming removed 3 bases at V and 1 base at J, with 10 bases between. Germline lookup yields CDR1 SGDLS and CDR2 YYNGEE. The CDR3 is CASSEDGQNTEAFF. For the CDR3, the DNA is TGTGCCAGCAGCGAGGACGGACAGAACACTGAAGCTTTCTTT.

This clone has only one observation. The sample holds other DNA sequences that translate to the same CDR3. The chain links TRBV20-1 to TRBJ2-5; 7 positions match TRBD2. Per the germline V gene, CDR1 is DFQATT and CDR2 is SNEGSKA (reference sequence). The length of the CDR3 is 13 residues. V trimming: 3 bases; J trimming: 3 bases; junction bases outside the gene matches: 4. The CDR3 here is CSASLAGEETQYF. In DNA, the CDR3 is TGCAGTGCTAGTTTGGCGGGGGAAGAGACCCAGTACTTC.

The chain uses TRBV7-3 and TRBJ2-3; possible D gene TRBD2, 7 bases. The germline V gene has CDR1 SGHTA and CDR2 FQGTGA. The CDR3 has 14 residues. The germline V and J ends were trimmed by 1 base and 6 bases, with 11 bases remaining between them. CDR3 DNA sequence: TGTGCCAGCAGCTTAAGAGGGGGGGCCGATACGCAGTATTTT. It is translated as CASSLRGGADTQYF.

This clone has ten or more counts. The DNA for the CDR3 is TGTGCCAGCAGTAACAAGGGAGGTAATGAAAAACTGTTTTTT. Translated, it gives CASSNKGGNEKLFF. The V and J genes are TRBV28 and TRBJ1-4; D is ambiguous. Per germline, CDR1 MDHEN and CDR2 SYDVKM. The CDR3 loop spans 14 amino acids. Trimming shortened V by 5 bases and J by 4 bases, and 11 bases separated the two germline ends.

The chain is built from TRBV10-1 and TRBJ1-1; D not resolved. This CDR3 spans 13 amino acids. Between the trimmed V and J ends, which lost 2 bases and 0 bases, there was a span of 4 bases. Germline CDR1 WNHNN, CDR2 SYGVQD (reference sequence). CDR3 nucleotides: TGCGCCAGCAGTGAGCAGTTGAACACTGAAGCTTTCTTT. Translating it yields CASSEQLNTEAFF.

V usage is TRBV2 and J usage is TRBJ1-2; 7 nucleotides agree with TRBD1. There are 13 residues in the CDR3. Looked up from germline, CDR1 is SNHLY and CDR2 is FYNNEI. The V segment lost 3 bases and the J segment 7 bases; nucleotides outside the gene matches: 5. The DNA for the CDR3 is TGTGCCAGCAGTGACGGACAGGCAATTGGCTACACCTTC. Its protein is CASSDGQAIGYTF.

DNA for the CDR3: TGTGCCAGCAGCTTACCTGGGCAGGGGAACACTGAAGCTTTCTTT. Protein sequence: CASSLPGQGNTEAFF. The chain joins TRBV7-9 to TRBJ1-1; D may be TRBD1 (5 bases). Per the germline V gene, CDR1 is SEHNR and CDR2 is FQNEAQ (reference sequence). This CDR3 spans 15 amino acids. Between the trimmed V and J ends, which lost 2 bases and 1 base, there was a span of 11 bases.

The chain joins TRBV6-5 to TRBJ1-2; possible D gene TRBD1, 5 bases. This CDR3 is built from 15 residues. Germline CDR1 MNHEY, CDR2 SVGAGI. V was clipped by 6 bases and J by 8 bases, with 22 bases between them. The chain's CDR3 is CASRAFLGREEGYTF. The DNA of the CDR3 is TGTGCCAGCAGGGCCTTTTTAGGCAGGGAAGAAGGCTACACCTTC.

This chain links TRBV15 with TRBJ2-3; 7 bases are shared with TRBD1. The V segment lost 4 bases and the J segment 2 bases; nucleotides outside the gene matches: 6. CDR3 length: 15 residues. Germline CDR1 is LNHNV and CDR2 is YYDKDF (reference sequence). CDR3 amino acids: CATSNRDSNTDTQYF. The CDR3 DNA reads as TGTGCCACCAGCAACCGGGACAGTAACACAGATACGCAGTATTTT.